A selection of T cell receptor beta chains follows, all from one sample in a study of cytomegalovirus exposure and HLA in healthy donors. Assay: immunoSEQ multiplex PCR; the TCRdb copy retains only in-frame clones and omits some. The data contain more than 95,000 clones, about 11% of them singletons. Sequencing input: PBMCs. These receptors were obtained from a woman between 18 and 29 years old in good health and CMV-seropositive. CDR3s include the opening cysteine and the closing phenylalanine or tryptophan. The D gene is left open where the match is weak. Rows give clone size only sometimes, using once, few, many, or a class for an expanded clone.

clone_size	v_call	d_call	j_call	cdr3_aa	cdr3_nt
-	TRBV15	-	TRBJ1-3	CVTSEVNGNTIYF	TGTGTCACCAGTGAGGTTAATGGAAACACCATATATTTT
few	TRBV5-6	TRBD2	TRBJ2-7	CASSSSGRATYEQYF	TGTGCCAGCAGCTCTAGCGGGAGGGCGACCTACGAGCAGTACTTC
-	TRBV19	TRBD2	TRBJ2-1	CASSFLSTSEYNEQFF	TGTGCCAGTAGTTTTTTGTCGACTAGCGAATACAATGAGCAGTTCTTC
once	TRBV6-6	-	TRBJ2-7	CASSYTRGNEQYF	TGTGCCAGCAGTTATACTAGAGGGAACGAGCAGTACTTC
few	TRBV6-6	TRBD1	TRBJ2-7	CASSYPGTGIYEQYF	TGTGCCAGCAGTTACCCCGGGACAGGGATCTACGAGCAGTACTTC
few	TRBV27	TRBD1	TRBJ2-7	CASSGTGGNEQYF	TGTGCCAGCAGTGGGACAGGGGGCAACGAGCAGTACTTC
few	TRBV7-9	-	TRBJ1-5	CASSSNSGASNQPQHF	TGTGCCAGCAGTTCTAACTCAGGGGCCAGCAATCAGCCCCAGCATTTT
-	TRBV11-3	-	TRBJ2-5	CASSLDQGPQYF	TGTGCCAGCAGCTTAGATCAGGGCCCCCAGTACTTC
few	TRBV7-9	-	TRBJ2-3	CARTAPGDTDTQYF	TGTGCCAGAACCGCCCCCGGGGACACAGATACGCAGTATTTT
-	TRBV7-3	TRBD1	TRBJ2-5	CASSLDRGETQYF	TGTGCCAGCAGCTTAGACAGGGGAGAGACCCAGTACTTC
few	TRBV7-9	-	TRBJ2-7	CASSHQGHEQYF	TGTGCCAGCAGCCATCAGGGGCACGAGCAGTACTTC
-	TRBV11-3	-	TRBJ2-6	CASSTGLGANVLTF	TGTGCCAGCAGCACAGGTCTGGGCGCCAACGTCCTGACTTTC
few	TRBV18	TRBD1	TRBJ1-1	CASSPMGQGGTEAFF	TGTGCCAGCTCACCAATGGGACAGGGGGGCACTGAAGCTTTCTTT
-	TRBV10-3	-	TRBJ1-1	CAISESQSRGAFF	TGTGCCATCAGTGAGTCCCAGTCTCGGGGGGCTTTCTTT
few	TRBV18	TRBD2	TRBJ2-2	CASSPIDVSGSAGELFF	TGTGCCAGCTCACCAATCGACGTGAGCGGGAGTGCCGGGGAGCTGTTTTTT
-	TRBV5-5	-	TRBJ1-4	CASSLAYRPTNEKLFF	TGTGCCAGCAGCTTGGCCTACAGACCAACTAATGAAAAACTGTTTTTT